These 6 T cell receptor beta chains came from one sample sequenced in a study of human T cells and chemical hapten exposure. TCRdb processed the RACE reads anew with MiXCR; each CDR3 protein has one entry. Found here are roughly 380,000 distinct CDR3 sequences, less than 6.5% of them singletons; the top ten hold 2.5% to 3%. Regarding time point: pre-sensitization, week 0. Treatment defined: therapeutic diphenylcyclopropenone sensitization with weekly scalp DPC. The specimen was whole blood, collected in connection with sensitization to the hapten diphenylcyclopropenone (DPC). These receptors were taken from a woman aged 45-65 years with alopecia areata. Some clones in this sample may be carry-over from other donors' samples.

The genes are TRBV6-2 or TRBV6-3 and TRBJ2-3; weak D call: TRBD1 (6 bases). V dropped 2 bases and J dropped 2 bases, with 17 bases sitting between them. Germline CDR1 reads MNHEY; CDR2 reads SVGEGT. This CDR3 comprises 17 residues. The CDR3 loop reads CASSYSLRDTHTDTQYF. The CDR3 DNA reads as TGTGCCAGCAGTTACAGCCTCCGGGACACGCACACAGATACGCAGTATTTT.

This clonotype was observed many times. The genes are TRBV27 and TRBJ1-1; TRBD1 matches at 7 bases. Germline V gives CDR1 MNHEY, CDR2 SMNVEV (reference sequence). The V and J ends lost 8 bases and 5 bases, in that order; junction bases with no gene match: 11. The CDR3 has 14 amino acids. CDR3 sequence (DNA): TGTGCCAGCCGCCAAGGGGGCGCGATTACTGAAGCTTTCTTT. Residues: CASRQGGAITEAFF.

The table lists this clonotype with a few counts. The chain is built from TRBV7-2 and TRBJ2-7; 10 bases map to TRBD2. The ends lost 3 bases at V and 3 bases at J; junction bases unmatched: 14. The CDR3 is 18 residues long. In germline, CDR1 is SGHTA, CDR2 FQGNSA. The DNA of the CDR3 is TGTGCCAGCAGCTTCAGGGGAATTCTAGCGGGAGAGTTCTACGAGCAGTACTTC. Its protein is CASSFRGILAGEFYEQYF.

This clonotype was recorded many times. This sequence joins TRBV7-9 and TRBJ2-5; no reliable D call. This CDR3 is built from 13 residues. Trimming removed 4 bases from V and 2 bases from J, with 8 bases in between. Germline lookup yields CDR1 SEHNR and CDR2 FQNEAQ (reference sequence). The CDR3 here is CASSSRFQETQYF. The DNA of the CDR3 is TGTGCCAGCAGCTCGCGTTTTCAAGAGACCCAGTACTTC.

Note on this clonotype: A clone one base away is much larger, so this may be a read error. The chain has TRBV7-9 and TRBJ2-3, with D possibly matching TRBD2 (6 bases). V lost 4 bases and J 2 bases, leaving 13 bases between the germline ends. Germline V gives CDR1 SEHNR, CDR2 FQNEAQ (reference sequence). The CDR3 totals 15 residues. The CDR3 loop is CASSSISGNTDTQYF. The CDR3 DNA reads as TGTGCCAGCAGCTCCATTAGCGGAAACACAGATACGCAGTATTTT.

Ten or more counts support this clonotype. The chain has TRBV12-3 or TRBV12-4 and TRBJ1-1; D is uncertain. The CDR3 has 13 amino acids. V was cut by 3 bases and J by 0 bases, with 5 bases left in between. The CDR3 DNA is TGTGCCAGCAGTTTTACGGTGAACACTGAAGCTTTCTTT. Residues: CASSFTVNTEAFF.